Listed here are 23 T cell receptor beta chains from one sample, sequenced in a study of blood T cell repertoires in COVID-19. Method: immunoSEQ multiplex PCR; TCRdb's copy keeps in-frame clones and lacks some. The sample has 110,000 to 150,000 clones, 80% seen once. Sequencing was carried out using peripheral blood. The receptors come from a man in his sixties or seventies who had recovered from COVID-19.

V and J are TRBV2 and TRBJ1-2, with TRBD1 matching over 10 bases. This CDR3 has 14 residues. J gave up 5 bases and V 7 bases, and 7 bases lay outside the gene matches. Germline V gives CDR1 SNHLY, CDR2 FYNNEI. The CDR3 region is CASKRDRGVYGYTF. As DNA, the CDR3 is TGTGCCAGCAAAAGGGACAGGGGTGTTTATGGCTACACCTTC.

J is TRBJ2-5 and V is TRBV5-1; tentative D call: TRBD2 (6 bases). Trimming cost V 3 bases and J 2 bases, with 14 bases left between them. The CDR3 extends over 15 amino acids. The germline V gene has CDR1 SGHRS and CDR2 YFSETQ. The CDR3 DNA is TGCGCCAGCAGCTCGAACCGGGCGGGGCAAGAGACCCAGTACTTC. As protein: CASSSNRAGQETQYF.

The chain employs TRBV19 and TRBJ1-1, with D uncertain. The germline V gene has CDR1 LNHDA and CDR2 SQIVND (reference sequence). Deletions cut 5 bases from V and 0 bases from J, with 7 bases between. This CDR3 comprises 13 residues. CDR3 coding DNA: TGTGCCAGTAGTGACTACTTGAACACTGAAGCTTTCTTT. It is translated as CASSDYLNTEAFF.

The rearrangement uses TRBV9 and TRBJ1-3, with a weak D call TRBD1 (6 bases). The CDR3 is 14 amino acids. Germline CDR1 is SGDLS and CDR2 is YYNGEE. V gave up 4 bases and J gave up 8 bases, with 16 bases separating them. The CDR3 DNA is TGTGCCAGCAGCCTGAGTCCAGGGGTGGACACCATATATTTT. This gives the protein CASSLSPGVDTIYF.

This chain links TRBV11-2 with TRBJ1-2, with 11 positions matching TRBD1. Germline CDR1 reads SGHAT; CDR2 reads FQNNGV. V shed 1 base and J 4 bases; nucleotides not matched to a gene: 8. The CDR3 has 17 amino acids. The CDR3 protein is CASSLAGFGQGAYGYTF. As DNA, the CDR3 is TGTGCCAGCAGCTTAGCTGGTTTTGGACAGGGGGCCTATGGCTACACCTTC.

The chain has TRBV23-1 and TRBJ1-4; possibly TRBD1 for D (5 bases). TRBV23-1 belongs to the ORF category, with a function that is uncertain. The CDR3 has 14 amino acids. V was cut by 4 bases and J by 7 bases, with 13 bases left in between. The DNA for the CDR3 is TGCGCCAGCAGTCGGCAAGGGGCTGGTGAAAAACTGTTTTTT. As protein: CASSRQGAGEKLFF.

This chain connects TRBV27 to TRBJ1-1; D gene unclear. The CDR3 contains 13 residues. Germline V gives CDR1 MNHEY, CDR2 SMNVEV (reference sequence). V was pared by 2 bases and J by 12 bases, with 16 bases between. This chain's CDR3 is CASSLGGRTETFF. Here the CDR3 DNA reads TGTGCCAGCAGTTTAGGAGGAAGGACTGAGACTTTCTTT.

The gene calls are TRBV27 and TRBJ2-1, with 10 bases identical to TRBD2. V lost 4 bases, J lost 5 bases, and 5 bases stayed unmatched. Germline V CDR1 and CDR2: MNHEY, SMNVEV (reference sequence). The CDR3 is 15 amino acids. The CDR3 bases are TGTGCCAGCAGTTACGGCACTAGCGGGAACAATGAGCAGTTCTTC. Translation gives CASSYGTSGNNEQFF.

The CDR3 bases are TGTGCCAGCAGCTTAGCCGGCAGGGGCCGTTCACCCCTCCACTTT. The encoded protein is CASSLAGRGRSPLHF. The chain combines TRBV7-2 with TRBJ1-6, with D possibly matching TRBD1 (6 bases). Germline CDR1 and CDR2: SGHTA and FQGNSA. The CDR3 sequence is 15 residues long. Trimming cost V 0 bases and J 9 bases, with 12 bases left between them.

This clone was seen just once. This rearrangement joins TRBV9 to TRBJ2-3; no reliable D call. The germline gives CDR1 SGDLS, CDR2 YYNGEE. V was trimmed by 0 bases and J by 2 bases, leaving 7 bases between them. CDR3 length: 14 amino acids. DNA of the CDR3: TGTGCCAGCAGCGTAGCTGGCTCCACAGATACGCAGTATTTT. Encoded protein: CASSVAGSTDTQYF.

The chain has TRBV28 and TRBJ2-5; TRBD1 matches 12 bases. The CDR3 contains 16 residues. The germline gives CDR1 MDHEN, CDR2 SYDVKM. The V segment lost 6 bases and the J segment 5 bases; nucleotides outside the gene matches: 10. The CDR3 reads CASSRDRGRVGETQYF. The CDR3 DNA is TGTGCCAGCAGCCGGGACAGGGGGCGCGTCGGGGAGACCCAGTACTTC.

In its sample, this clone was seen once. The chain is built from TRBV10-3 and TRBJ2-1; the D gene is possibly TRBD2 (5 bases). Looked up from germline, CDR1 is ENHRY and CDR2 is SYGVKD. This CDR3 has 15 amino acids. Trimming stripped 3 bases from V and 6 bases from J, with 15 bases between. This CDR3 reads CAISDEGGRPNEQFF. The CDR3 DNA reads TGTGCCATCAGTGACGAGGGCGGAAGACCCAATGAGCAGTTCTTC.

The chain recombines TRBV4-2 with TRBJ2-7; the match to TRBD2 covers 12 bases. V was clipped by 5 bases and J by 1 base; unmatched bases: 6. CDR1 is LGHNA, CDR2 YNFKEQ, per germline. CDR3 length: 16 residues. The CDR3 loop is CASSIWTSGESYEQYF. For the CDR3, the DNA is TGTGCCAGCAGCATCTGGACTAGCGGGGAATCCTACGAGCAGTACTTC.

V and J are TRBV27 and TRBJ2-5, with 11 bases matching TRBD2. V was pared by 3 bases and J by 4 bases, with 4 bases of the junction left unmatched. Germline values: CDR1 MNHEY, CDR2 SMNVEV (reference sequence). This CDR3 is built from 15 residues. This chain's CDR3 is CASSLVAGGIETQYF. The CDR3 region has the DNA TGTGCCAGCAGTTTGGTAGCGGGAGGGATAGAGACCCAGTACTTC.

The chain joins TRBV3-1 (or the pseudogene TRBV3-2) to TRBJ1-2; a weak D match, TRBD1 (6 bases). CDR3 length: 14 amino acids. CDR1 LGHDT and CDR2 YNNKEL come from the germline V gene (reference sequence). Trimming removed 1 base from V and 5 bases from J, with 11 bases in between. The DNA of the CDR3 is TGTGCCAGCAGCCAAGCAGGGACACCTTATGGCTACACCTTC. This sequence encodes CASSQAGTPYGYTF.

In DNA, the CDR3 is TGCGCCAGCAGTGGATCTCCCCCTACCCCTAACTATGGCTACACCTTC. It is translated as CASSGSPPTPNYGYTF. The chain carries TRBV10-1 and TRBJ1-2, with D unclear. Deletions cut 4 bases from V and 0 bases from J, with 15 bases between. The CDR3 runs to 16 residues. Germline values: CDR1 WNHNN, CDR2 SYGVQD (reference sequence).

The chain uses TRBV7-3 and TRBJ2-1; D is perhaps TRBD1 (6 bases). Between the trimmed V and J ends, which lost 3 bases and 0 bases, there was a span of 9 bases. CDR3 length: 15 amino acids. Germline V lookup: CDR1 SGHTA, CDR2 FQGTGA. In DNA, the CDR3 is TGTGCCAGCAGCTTCACAGGGAGCTCCTACAATGAGCAGTTCTTC. This encodes CASSFTGSSYNEQFF.

The chain carries TRBV6-2 or TRBV6-3 and TRBJ2-3; 7 bases are a match to TRBD1. With 4 bases clipped from V and 4 bases from J, the junction kept 5 bases outside the gene matches. CDR1 and CDR2 from the germline V gene are MNHEY and SVGEGT. This CDR3 region has 14 residues. CDR3 in DNA: TGTGCCAGCAGTTTACAGGGGAGCGCAGATACGCAGTATTTT. Amino acid sequence: CASSLQGSADTQYF.

The J gene is TRBJ2-2, the V gene TRBV5-6; D not certain. The CDR3 is 17 residues long. Germline CDR1 and CDR2: SGHDT and YYEEEE. V dropped 3 bases and J dropped 4 bases, with 19 bases sitting between them. The CDR3 bases are TGTGCCAGCAGCTCGCCCCGACACCGTCCGAGCACCGGGGAGCTGTTTTTT. Its translation is CASSSPRHRPSTGELFF.

The chain carries TRBV11-2 and TRBJ2-2, with 12 bases fitting TRBD2. The germline V gene encodes CDR1 SGHAT and CDR2 FQNNGV. The CDR3 extends over 17 amino acids. The V segment lost 3 bases and the J segment 2 bases; nucleotides outside the gene matches: 4. Written as DNA, the CDR3 is TGTGCCAGCAGCTTTTCTAGCGGGAGGGGAAACACCGGGGAGCTGTTTTTT. This encodes CASSFSSGRGNTGELFF.

CDR3 residues: CASSLGQYGDTEAFF. The CDR3 bases are TGTGCCAGCAGCTTAGGGCAGTACGGGGACACTGAAGCTTTCTTT. The chain couples TRBV11-2 to TRBJ1-1; D unclear. The germline gives CDR1 SGHAT, CDR2 FQNNGV. The length of the CDR3 is 15 residues. V was clipped by 1 base and J by 3 bases, with 12 bases between them. Supplemented by reference TRBV11-2 and TRBJ1-1, the full variable domain reads EAGVAQSPRYKIIEKRQSVAFWCNPISGHATLYWYQQILGQGPKLLIQFQNNGVVDDSQLPKDRFSAERLKGVDSTLKIQPAKLEDSAVYLCASSLGQYGDTEAFFGQGTRLTVV.

This clone was observed a handful of times. This rearrangement joins TRBV6-7 to TRBJ2-3; 10 positions match TRBD1. TRBV6-7 is annotated as an ORF whose role is uncertain. This CDR3 region has 19 residues. V lost 7 bases to trimming and J lost 4 bases; unmatched junction nucleotides: 20. The CDR3 DNA reads TGTGCCAGCACCCCCCCACCTCCCGCAGGAGACAGGGGGCCAGATACGCAGTATTTT. Its protein product is CASTPPPPAGDRGPDTQYF.

The chain carries TRBV15 and TRBJ1-4; D gene unclear. The CDR3 covers 16 residues. Trimming cost V 3 bases and J 1 base, with 12 bases left between them. Germline-derived CDR1 and CDR2 are LNHNV and YYDKDF (reference sequence). In DNA, the CDR3 is TGTGCCACCAGCAGCCCCGACGAGGAAACTAATGAAAAACTGTTTTTT. This encodes CATSSPDEETNEKLFF. Supplemented by reference TRBV15 and TRBJ1-4, the full variable domain reads DAMVIQNPRYQVTQFGKPVTLSCSQTLNHNVMYWYQQKSSQAPKLLFHYYDKDFNNEADTPDNFQSRRPNTSFCFLDIRSPGLGDTAMYLCATSSPDEETNEKLFFGSGTQLSVL.